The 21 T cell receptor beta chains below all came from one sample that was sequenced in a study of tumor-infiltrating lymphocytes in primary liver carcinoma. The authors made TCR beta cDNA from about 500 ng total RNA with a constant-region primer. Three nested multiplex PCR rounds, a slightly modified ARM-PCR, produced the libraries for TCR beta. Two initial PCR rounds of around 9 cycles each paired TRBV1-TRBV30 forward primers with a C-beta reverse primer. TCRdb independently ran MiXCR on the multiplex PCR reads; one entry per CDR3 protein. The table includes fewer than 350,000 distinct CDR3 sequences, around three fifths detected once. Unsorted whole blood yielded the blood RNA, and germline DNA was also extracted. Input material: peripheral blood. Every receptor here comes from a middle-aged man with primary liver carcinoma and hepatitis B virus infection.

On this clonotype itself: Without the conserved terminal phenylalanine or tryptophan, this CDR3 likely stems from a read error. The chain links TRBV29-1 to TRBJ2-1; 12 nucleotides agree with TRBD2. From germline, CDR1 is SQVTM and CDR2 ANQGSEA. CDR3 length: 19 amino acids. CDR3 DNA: TGCACCATAACGGCGGGTCTAGCGGGAGGGTCGAGCTCCTACAATGAGCAGTTCCTC. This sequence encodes CTITAGLAGGSSSYNEQFL.

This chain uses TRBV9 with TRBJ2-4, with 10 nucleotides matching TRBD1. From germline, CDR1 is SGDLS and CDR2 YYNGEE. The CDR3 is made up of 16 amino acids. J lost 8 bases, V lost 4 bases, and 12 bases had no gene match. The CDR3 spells CASSFHTGTGEDIQYF. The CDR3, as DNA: TGTGCCAGCAGCTTTCACACCGGGACAGGGGAGGACATTCAGTACTTC.

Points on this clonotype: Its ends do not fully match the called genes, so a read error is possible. CDR3 nucleotides: TGCGCCAGCCGCTTGTTGGGCGTATTGGGCAATGAGCAGTTCTTC. Its translation: CASRLLGVLGNEQFF. The rearrangement uses TRBV5-1 and TRBJ2-1; D call uncertain. The CDR3 contains 15 residues. Per the germline V gene, CDR1 is SGHRS and CDR2 is YFSETQ. Combining the CDR3 with reference TRBV5-1 and TRBJ2-1 gives the whole variable domain KAGVTQTPRYLIKTRGQQVTLSCSPISGHRSVSWYQQTPGQGLQFLFEYFSETQRNKGNFPGRFSGRQFSNSRSEMNVSTLELGDSALYLCASRLLGVLGNEQFFGPGTRLTVL.

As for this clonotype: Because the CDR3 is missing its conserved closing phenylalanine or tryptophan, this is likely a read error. CDR3 residues: CASSYSAPQETQYY. The CDR3, as DNA: TGTGCCAGCAGTTACTCAGCGCCCCAAGAGACCCAGTACTAC. The J gene is TRBJ2-5, the V gene TRBV6-5; no firm D call. CDR1 is MNHEY and CDR2 is SVGAGI in the germline V gene. CDR3 size: 14 residues. The ends were cut back, 0 bases at V and 1 base at J, with 6 bases in the middle.

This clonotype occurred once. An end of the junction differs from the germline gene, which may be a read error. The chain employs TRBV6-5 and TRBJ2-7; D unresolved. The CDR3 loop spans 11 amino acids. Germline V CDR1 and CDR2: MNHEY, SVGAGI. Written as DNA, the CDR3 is TGTGTCAGCAGCCCCCTGTCCGAGCAGTACTTC. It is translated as CVSSPLSEQYF.

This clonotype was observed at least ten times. CDR3 nucleotide sequence: TGTGCCAGCAGCAGGGGACTAGGCGGCACAGATACGCAGTATTTT. This sequence encodes CASSRGLGGTDTQYF. The chain carries TRBV12-3 or TRBV12-4 and TRBJ2-3, with 8 bases fitting TRBD2. The V segment lost 6 bases and the J segment 1 base; nucleotides outside the gene matches: 6. The CDR3 has 15 amino acids.

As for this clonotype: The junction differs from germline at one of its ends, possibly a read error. Here the CDR3 DNA reads TGTGCCCGCAGCGGCGGGAACACCAGAGGGGCAGATACGCAGTATTTT. It specifies CARSGGNTRGADTQYF. V gene TRBV6-5 combines with J gene TRBJ2-3; D is possibly TRBD2 (6 bases). Germline V gives CDR1 MNHEY, CDR2 SVGAGI. The CDR3 sequence is 16 residues long.

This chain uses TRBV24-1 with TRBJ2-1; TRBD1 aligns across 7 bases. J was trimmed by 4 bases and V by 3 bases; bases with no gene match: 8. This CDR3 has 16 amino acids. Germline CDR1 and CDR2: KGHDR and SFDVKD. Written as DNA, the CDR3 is TGTGCCACCAGTGATCCCGGGACAGTACCGTACAATGAGCAGTTCTTC. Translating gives CATSDPGTVPYNEQFF.

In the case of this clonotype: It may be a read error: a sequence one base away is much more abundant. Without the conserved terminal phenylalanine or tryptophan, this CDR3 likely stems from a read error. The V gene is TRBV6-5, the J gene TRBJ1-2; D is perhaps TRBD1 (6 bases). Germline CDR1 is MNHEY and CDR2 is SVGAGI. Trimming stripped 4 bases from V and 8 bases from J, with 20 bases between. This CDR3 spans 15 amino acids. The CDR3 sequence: CASSSLQGGFVGYTL. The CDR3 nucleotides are TGTGCCAGCAGTTCCCTACAGGGAGGGTTTGTCGGCTACACCTTA.

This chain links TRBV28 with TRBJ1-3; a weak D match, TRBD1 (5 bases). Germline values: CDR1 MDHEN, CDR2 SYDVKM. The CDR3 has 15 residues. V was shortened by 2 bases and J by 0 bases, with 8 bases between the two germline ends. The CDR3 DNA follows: TGTGCCAGCAGTTTACGGGACCTCTCTGGAAACACCATATATTTT. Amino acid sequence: CASSLRDLSGNTIYF. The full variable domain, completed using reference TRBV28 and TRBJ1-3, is DVKVTQSSRYLVKRTGEKVFLECVQDMDHENMFWYRQDPGLGLRLIYFSYDVKMKEKGDIPEGYSVSREKKERFSLILESASTNQTSMYLCASSLRDLSGNTIYFGEGSWLTVV.

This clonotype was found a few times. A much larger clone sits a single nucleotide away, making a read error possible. CDR3 sequence reads: CAGSFLDREGEQFF. The CDR3 DNA is TGTGCCGGCAGCTTCCTTGACAGGGAAGGTGAGCAGTTCTTC. This chain uses TRBV6-6 with TRBJ2-1; 7 nucleotides match TRBD1. Germline CDR1 MNHNY, CDR2 SVGAGI (reference sequence). The length of the CDR3 is 14 residues.

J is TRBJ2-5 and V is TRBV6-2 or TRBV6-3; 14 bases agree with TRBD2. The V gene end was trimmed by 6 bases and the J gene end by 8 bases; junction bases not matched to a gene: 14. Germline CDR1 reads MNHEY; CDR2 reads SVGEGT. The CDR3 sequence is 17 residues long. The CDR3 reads CASSERTSGRTEITQYF. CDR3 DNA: TGTGCCAGCAGCGAAAGGACTAGCGGGAGGACCGAAATAACCCAGTACTTC.

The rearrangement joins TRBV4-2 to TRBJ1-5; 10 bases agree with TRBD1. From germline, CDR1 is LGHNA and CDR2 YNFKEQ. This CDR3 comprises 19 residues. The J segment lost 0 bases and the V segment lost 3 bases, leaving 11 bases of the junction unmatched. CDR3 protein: CASSHGTGVIPNSNQPQHF. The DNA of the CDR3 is TGTGCCAGCAGCCATGGGACAGGGGTTATCCCGAATAGCAATCAGCCCCAGCATTTT.

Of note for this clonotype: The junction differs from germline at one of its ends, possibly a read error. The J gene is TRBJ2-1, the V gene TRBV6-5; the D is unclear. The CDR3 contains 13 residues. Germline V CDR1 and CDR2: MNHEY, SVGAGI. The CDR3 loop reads CASSYAALNEQSF. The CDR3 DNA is TGTGCCAGCAGTTACGCCGCATTAAATGAGCAGTCCTTC.

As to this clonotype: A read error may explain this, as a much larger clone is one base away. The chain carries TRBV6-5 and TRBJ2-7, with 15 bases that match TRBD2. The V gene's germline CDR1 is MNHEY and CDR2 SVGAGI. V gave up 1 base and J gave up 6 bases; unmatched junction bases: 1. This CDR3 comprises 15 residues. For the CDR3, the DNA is TGTGCCAGCAGTTACTGGACTAGCGGGAGGGGCGAGCAGTACTTC. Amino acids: CASSYWTSGRGEQYF.

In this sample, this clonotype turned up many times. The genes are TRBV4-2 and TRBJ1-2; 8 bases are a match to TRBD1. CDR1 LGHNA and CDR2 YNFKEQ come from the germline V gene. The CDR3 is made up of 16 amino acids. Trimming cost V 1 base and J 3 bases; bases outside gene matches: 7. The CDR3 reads CASSQVGQGADYGYTF. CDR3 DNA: TGTGCCAGCAGCCAAGTCGGGCAGGGGGCGGACTATGGCTACACCTTC.

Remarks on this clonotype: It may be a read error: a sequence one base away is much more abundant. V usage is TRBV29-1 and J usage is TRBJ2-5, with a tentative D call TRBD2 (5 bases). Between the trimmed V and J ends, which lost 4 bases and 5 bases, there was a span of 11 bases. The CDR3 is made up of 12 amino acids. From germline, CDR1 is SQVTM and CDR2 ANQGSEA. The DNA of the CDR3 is TGCAGCGTTGTAGAGACGGGGGAGACCCAGTACTTC. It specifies CSVVETGETQYF.

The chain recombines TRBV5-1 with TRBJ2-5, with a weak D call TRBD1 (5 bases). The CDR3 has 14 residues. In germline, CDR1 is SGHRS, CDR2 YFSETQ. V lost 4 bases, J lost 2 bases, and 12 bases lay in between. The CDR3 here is CASSMGGAQETQYF. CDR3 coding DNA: TGCGCCAGCAGCATGGGTGGGGCTCAAGAGACCCAGTACTTC.

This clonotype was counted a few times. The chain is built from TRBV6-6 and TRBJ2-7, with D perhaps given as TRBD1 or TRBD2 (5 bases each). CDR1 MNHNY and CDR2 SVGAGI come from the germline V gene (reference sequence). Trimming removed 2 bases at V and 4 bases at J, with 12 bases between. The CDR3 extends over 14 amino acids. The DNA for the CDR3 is TGTGCCAGCAGTTACGGGGGAGCTATGTACGAGCAGTACTTC. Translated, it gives CASSYGGAMYEQYF.

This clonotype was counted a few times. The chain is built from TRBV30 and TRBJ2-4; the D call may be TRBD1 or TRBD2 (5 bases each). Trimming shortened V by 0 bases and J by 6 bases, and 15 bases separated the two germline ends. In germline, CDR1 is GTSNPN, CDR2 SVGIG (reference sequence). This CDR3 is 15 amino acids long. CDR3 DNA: TGTGCCTGGAGTGTATACGGGGCCCAAGGAAACATTCAGTACTTC. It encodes CAWSVYGAQGNIQYF.

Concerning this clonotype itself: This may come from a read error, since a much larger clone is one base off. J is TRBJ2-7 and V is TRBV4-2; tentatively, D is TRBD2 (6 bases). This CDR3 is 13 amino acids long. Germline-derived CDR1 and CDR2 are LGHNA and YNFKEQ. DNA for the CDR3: TGTACCAGCAGTGTTGGGACTTACTACGAGCAGTACTTC. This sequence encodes CTSSVGTYYEQYF.